The 10 T cell receptor beta chains in this list originate from one sample, sequenced in a study of beta chain features in type 1 diabetes. The study, taken as a whole, reports: In every one of the four CD4+ subsets, TCRB CDR3s were moderately but significantly shorter in Type 1 diabetes patients.

Their cognate antigens are unknown. Every isolated RNA sample was fully reverse transcribed, so sequencing captured expressed TCRB transcripts. Clones were read by immunoSEQ multiplex PCR, and TCRdb kept only the in-frame ones, dropping some. The table records roughly 400,000 clones, 8.5% to 10% of them present only once. The sample taken for sequencing was central memory CD4+ T cells from blood. These receptors all stem from a man aged 25 to 40 with type 1 diabetes.

This clone came up a few times. This chain joins TRBV5-5 and TRBJ2-7, with 10 bases lining up with TRBD1. Germline trimming cut 3 bases from V and 5 bases from J; bases unmatched to any gene: 8. The CDR3 is made up of 15 amino acids. Germline V gene sequence: CDR1 SGHKS, CDR2 YYEKEE (reference sequence). The CDR3 here is CASSSDRGRNHEQYF. CDR3 nucleotide sequence: TGTGCCAGCAGCTCGGACAGGGGGAGAAATCACGAGCAGTACTTC.

This clone was counted only a few times. Other DNA sequences in this specimen translate into the identical CDR3. The gene calls are TRBV18 and TRBJ2-1; 10 bases are shared with TRBD1. This CDR3 region has 15 residues. J was trimmed by 6 bases and V by 1 base; bases with no gene match: 3. In germline, CDR1 is KGHSH, CDR2 LQKENI. Written as DNA, the CDR3 is TGTGCCAGCTCACCACTCGGACAGGGGGGCAATGAGCAGTTCTTC. Translated, it gives CASSPLGQGGNEQFF.

The chain carries TRBV4-2 and TRBJ2-7; D remains ambiguous. The length of the CDR3 is 10 residues. V gave up 3 bases and J gave up 6 bases, with 3 bases separating them. CDR1 and CDR2 (germline): LGHNA, YNFKEQ. The CDR3 protein is CASSQSEQYF. For the CDR3, the DNA is TGTGCCAGCAGCCAGAGCGAGCAGTACTTC.

This clone has a handful of counts. V gene TRBV5-6 combines with J gene TRBJ2-7; 7 bases are a match to TRBD2. V was clipped by 4 bases and J by 0 bases; unmatched bases: 16. The CDR3 contains 18 residues. Germline V gives CDR1 SGHDT, CDR2 YYEEEE. CDR3 sequence (DNA): TGTGCCAGCAGCCCCCGGCGGGGCGGGAGACGGTTCTCCTACGAGCAGTACTTC. Translated: CASSPRRGGRRFSYEQYF.

Only a few counts were recorded for this clone. V gene TRBV7-9 combines with J gene TRBJ2-5; the D gene could be TRBD1 or TRBD2 (6 bases each). Trimming took off 1 base at V and 4 bases at J, with 13 bases between the two ends. The CDR3 loop spans 15 amino acids. Per the germline V gene, CDR1 is SEHNR and CDR2 is FQNEAQ (reference sequence). This CDR3 reads CASSLERGRGETQYF. Written as DNA, the CDR3 is TGTGCCAGCAGCTTAGAACGGGGGCGGGGAGAGACCCAGTACTTC. The full variable domain, completed using reference TRBV7-9 and TRBJ2-5, is DTGVSQNPRHKITKRGQNVTFRCDPISEHNRLYWYRQTLGQGPEFLTYFQNEAQLEKSRLLSDRFSAERPKGSFSTLEIQRTEQGDSAMYLCASSLERGRGETQYFGPGTRLLVL.

The chain links TRBV6-6 to TRBJ2-1, with D hard to call. V was shortened by 2 bases and J by 8 bases, with 7 bases between the two germline ends. CDR1 is MNHNY, CDR2 SVGAGI, per germline (reference sequence). The CDR3 is 12 residues long. CDR3 nucleotide sequence: TGTGCCAGCAGTTACGCCATGGATGAGCAGTTCTTC. Its translation: CASSYAMDEQFF.

The rearrangement joins TRBV18 to TRBJ2-7, with TRBD1 as a possible D gene (6 bases). Germline V lookup: CDR1 KGHSH, CDR2 LQKENI. Trimming removed 0 bases from V and 4 bases from J, with 13 bases in between. The CDR3 extends over 15 amino acids. The CDR3 sequence is CASSPPGTQNYEQYF. Written as DNA, the CDR3 is TGTGCCAGCTCACCACCGGGGACACAGAATTACGAGCAGTACTTC.

This clone has only a few counts. The chain couples TRBV19 to TRBJ2-6; D possibly corresponds to TRBD1 (5 bases). Germline assignment: CDR1 LNHDA and CDR2 SQIVND (reference sequence). The length of the CDR3 is 14 residues. Trimming pared 8 bases from V and 1 base from J, leaving 9 bases between. CDR3 amino acids: CASGAVSGANVLTF. In nucleotides, the CDR3 is TGTGCCAGTGGGGCAGTTTCTGGGGCCAACGTCCTGACTTTC.

The rearrangement uses TRBV6-4 and TRBJ2-1; 12 nucleotides agree with TRBD2. This CDR3 is 15 amino acids long. Germline CDR1 is MRHNA and CDR2 is SNTAGT. With 4 bases clipped from V and 9 bases from J, the junction kept 7 bases outside the gene matches. The CDR3 loop is CASSGLAGGPAEQFF. The CDR3 DNA sequence: TGTGCCAGCAGTGGGCTAGCGGGAGGGCCCGCTGAGCAGTTCTTC.

This clone turned up a few times. Its ends do not fully match the called genes, so a read error is possible. The J gene is TRBJ1-5, the V gene TRBV6-1; no clear D gene. CDR1 MNHNS and CDR2 SASEGT come from the germline V gene. This CDR3 contains 14 residues. CDR3 amino acids: CAISEMHSNQPQHF. The CDR3 nucleotides are TGTGCCATCAGTGAGATGCACAGCAATCAGCCCCAGCATTTT.